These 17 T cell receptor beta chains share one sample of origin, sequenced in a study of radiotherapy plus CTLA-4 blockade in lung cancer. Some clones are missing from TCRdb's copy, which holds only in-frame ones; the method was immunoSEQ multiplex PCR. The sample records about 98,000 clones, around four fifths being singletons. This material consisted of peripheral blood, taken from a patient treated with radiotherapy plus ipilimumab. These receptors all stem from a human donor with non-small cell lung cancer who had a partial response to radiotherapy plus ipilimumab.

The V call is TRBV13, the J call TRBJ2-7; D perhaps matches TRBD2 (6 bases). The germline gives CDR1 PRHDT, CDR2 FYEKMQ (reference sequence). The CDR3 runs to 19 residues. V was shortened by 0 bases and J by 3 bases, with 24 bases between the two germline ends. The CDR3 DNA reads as TGTGCCAGCAGCTTAGGGGGAGAGGGGCCGGGGGAGAGGGGCTACGAGCAGTACTTC. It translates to CASSLGGEGPGERGYEQYF.

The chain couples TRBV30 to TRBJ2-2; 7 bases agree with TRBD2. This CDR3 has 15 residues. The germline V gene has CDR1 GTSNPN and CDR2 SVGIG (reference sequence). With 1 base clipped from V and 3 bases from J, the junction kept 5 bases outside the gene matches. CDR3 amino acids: CAWSASGLYTGELFF. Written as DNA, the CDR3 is TGTGCCTGGAGTGCTAGCGGTCTTTACACCGGGGAGCTGTTTTTT.

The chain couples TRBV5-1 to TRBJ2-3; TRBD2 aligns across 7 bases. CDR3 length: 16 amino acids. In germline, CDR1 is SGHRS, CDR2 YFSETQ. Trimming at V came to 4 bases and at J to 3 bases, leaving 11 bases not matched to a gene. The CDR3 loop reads CASSVSPPSGTDTQYF. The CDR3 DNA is TGCGCCAGCAGCGTGTCCCCCCCTAGCGGAACAGATACGCAGTATTTT. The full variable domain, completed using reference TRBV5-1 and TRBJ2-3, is KAGVTQTPRYLIKTRGQQVTLSCSPISGHRSVSWYQQTPGQGLQFLFEYFSETQRNKGNFPGRFSGRQFSNSRSEMNVSTLELGDSALYLCASSVSPPSGTDTQYFGPGTRLTVL.

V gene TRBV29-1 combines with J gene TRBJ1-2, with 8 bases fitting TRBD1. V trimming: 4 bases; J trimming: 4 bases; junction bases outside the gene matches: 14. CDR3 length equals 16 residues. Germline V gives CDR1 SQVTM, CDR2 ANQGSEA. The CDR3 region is CSVVRQGTLSGYGYTF. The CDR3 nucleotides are TGCAGCGTTGTTCGACAGGGGACGCTCTCTGGCTATGGCTACACCTTC.

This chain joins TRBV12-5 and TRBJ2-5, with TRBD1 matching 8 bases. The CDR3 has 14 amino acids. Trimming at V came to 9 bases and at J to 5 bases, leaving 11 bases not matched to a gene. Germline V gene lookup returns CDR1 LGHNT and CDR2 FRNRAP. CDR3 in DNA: TGTGCTAGAGACGATCCAGGGGGCGAGGAGACCCAGTACTTC. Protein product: CARDDPGGEETQYF.

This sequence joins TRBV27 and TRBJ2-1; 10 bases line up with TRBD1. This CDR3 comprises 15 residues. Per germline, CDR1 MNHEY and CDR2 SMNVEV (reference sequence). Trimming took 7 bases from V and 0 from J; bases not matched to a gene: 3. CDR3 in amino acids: CASTRDRGSYNEQFF. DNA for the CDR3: TGTGCCAGCACTAGGGACAGGGGCTCCTACAATGAGCAGTTCTTC.

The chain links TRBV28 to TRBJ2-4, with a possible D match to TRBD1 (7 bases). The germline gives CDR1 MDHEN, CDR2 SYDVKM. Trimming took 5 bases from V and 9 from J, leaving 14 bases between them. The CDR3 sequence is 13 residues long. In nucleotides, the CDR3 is TGTGCCAGCAGTACGTCCCAGGGGGGCATTCAGTACTTC. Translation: CASSTSQGGIQYF.

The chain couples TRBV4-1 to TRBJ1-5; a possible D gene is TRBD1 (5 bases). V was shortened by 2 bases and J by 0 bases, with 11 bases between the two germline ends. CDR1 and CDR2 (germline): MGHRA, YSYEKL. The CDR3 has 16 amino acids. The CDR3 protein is CASSQRGGISNQPQHF. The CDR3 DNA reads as TGCGCCAGCAGCCAACGGGGGGGGATTAGCAATCAGCCCCAGCATTTT.

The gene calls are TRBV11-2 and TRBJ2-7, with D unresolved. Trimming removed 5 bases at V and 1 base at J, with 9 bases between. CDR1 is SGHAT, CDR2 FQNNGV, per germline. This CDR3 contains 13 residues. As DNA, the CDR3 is TGTGCCAGCAGCCCCACGGGTTCCTACGAGCAGTACTTC. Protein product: CASSPTGSYEQYF.

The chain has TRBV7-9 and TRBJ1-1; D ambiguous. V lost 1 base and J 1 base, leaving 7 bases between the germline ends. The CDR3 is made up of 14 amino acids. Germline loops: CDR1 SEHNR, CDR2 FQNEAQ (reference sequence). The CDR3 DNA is TGTGCCAGCAGCTTAGGGGGAGAGAACACTGAAGCTTTCTTT. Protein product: CASSLGGENTEAFF.

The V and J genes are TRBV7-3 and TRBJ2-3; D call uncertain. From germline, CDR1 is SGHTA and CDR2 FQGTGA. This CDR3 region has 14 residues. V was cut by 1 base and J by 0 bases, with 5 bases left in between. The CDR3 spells CASSLRHSTDTQYF. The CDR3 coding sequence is TGTGCCAGCAGCTTAAGGCACAGCACAGATACGCAGTATTTT.

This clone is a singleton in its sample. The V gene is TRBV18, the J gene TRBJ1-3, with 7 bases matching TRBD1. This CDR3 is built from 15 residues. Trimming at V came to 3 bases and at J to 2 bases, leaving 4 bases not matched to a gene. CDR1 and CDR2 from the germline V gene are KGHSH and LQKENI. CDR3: CASSPQGVPGNTIYF. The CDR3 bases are TGTGCCAGCTCACCGCAGGGGGTTCCTGGAAACACCATATATTTT.

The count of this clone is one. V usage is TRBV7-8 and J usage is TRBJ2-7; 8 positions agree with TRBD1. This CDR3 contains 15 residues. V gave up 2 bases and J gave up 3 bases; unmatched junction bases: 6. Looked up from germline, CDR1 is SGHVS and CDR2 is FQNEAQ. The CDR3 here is CASSLRDRGFYEQYF. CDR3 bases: TGTGCCAGCAGCTTACGAGACAGGGGATTCTACGAGCAGTACTTC. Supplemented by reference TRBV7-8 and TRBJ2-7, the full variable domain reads GAGVSQSPRYKVAKRGQDVALRCDPISGHVSLFWYQQALGQGPEFLTYFQNEAQLDKSGLPSDRFFAERPEGSVSTLKIQRTQQEDSAVYLCASSLRDRGFYEQYFGPGTRLTVT.

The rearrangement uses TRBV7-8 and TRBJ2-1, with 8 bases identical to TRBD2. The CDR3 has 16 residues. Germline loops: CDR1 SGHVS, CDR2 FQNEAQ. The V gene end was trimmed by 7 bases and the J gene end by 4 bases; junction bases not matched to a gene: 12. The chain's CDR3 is CASTPLRASGYNEQFF. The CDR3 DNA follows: TGTGCCAGCACCCCCCTCCGGGCTAGCGGGTACAATGAGCAGTTCTTC. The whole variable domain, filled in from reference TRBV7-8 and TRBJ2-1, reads GAGVSQSPRYKVAKRGQDVALRCDPISGHVSLFWYQQALGQGPEFLTYFQNEAQLDKSGLPSDRFFAERPEGSVSTLKIQRTQQEDSAVYLCASTPLRASGYNEQFFGPGTRLTVL.

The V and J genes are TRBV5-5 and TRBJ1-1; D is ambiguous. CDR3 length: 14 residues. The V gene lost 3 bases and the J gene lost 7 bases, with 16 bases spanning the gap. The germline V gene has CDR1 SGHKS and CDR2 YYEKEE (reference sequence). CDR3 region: CASSSDGRYGEAFF. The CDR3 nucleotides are TGTGCCAGCAGCTCGGATGGGAGATACGGTGAAGCTTTCTTT.

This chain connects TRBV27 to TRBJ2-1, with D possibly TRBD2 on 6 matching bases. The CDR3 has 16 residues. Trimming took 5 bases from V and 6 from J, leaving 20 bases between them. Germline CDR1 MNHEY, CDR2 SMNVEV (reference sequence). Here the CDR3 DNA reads TGTGCCAGCAGTCCCGTTCCGGGAGTGGGTGGCAATGAGCAGTTCTTC. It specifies CASSPVPGVGGNEQFF.

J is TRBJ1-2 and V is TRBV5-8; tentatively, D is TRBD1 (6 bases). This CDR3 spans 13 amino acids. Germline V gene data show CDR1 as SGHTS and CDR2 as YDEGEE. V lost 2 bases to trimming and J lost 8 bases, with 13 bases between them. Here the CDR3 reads CASSLQGRSGYTF. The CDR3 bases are TGTGCCAGCAGCTTACAGGGTAGGAGCGGCTACACCTTC.